One TCR beta chain is described in this entry. Unmatched junction bases numbered 18, after V lost 6 bases and J lost 5 bases. The V gene's germline CDR1 is KGHSH and CDR2 LQKENI. CDR3 size: 18 residues. The sample is drawn from a study of blood T cell repertoires in COVID-19. Study-wide context: Some COVID-19 samples were acute and others convalescent; all came from the United States, Italy and Spain. T cells, B-cell-depleted T cells, or PBMCs supplied cDNA or gDNA.

In the study's own analysis: Using reference gene primer amplification, nucleated cell counts were estimated. TCRdb keeps only in-frame clones here, not all; method: immunoSEQ multiplex PCR. The DNA was the basis for D and trimming; V, J and clone size are from that table. The table shows some 53,000 clones, with about 88% occurring only once. The J gene is TRBJ1-4, the V gene TRBV18, with TRBD1 identical over 7 bases. The sample was peripheral blood. The origin of this receptor is a man between 60 and 75 years old with active COVID-19. The CDR3 is CASSVNRGGALVNEKLFF. CDR3 DNA: TGTGCCAGCTCCGTAAACCGAGGGGGCGCTTTGGTAAATGAAAAACTGTTTTTT.